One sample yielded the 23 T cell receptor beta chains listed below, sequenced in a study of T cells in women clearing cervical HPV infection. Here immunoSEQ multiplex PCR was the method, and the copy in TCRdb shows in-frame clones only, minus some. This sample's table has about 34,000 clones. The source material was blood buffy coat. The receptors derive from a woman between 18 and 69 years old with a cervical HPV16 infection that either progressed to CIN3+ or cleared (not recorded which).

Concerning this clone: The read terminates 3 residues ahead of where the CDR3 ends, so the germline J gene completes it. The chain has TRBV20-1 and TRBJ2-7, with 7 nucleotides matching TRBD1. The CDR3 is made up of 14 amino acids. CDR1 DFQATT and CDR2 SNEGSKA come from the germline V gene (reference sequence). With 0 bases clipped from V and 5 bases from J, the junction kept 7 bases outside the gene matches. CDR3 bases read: TGCAGTGCTAGAGATATCGGACAGGCGGACGAG. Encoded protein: CSARDIGQADE. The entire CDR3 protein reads CSARDIGQADEQYF.

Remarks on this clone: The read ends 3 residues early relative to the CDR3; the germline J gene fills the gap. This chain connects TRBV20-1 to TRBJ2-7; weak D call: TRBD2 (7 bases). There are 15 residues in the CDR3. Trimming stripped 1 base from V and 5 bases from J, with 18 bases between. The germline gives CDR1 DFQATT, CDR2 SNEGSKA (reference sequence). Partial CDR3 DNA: TGCAGTGCTAGAGTGGTGACCCGGGGGGCCAACGAG. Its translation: CSARVVTRGANE. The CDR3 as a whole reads CSARVVTRGANEQYF.

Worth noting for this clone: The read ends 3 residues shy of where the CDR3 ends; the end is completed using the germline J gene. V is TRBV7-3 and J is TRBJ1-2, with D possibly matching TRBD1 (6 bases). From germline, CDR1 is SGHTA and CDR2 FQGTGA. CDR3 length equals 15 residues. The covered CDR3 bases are TGTGCCAGCAGCGGGACGGGGGGGCCGGGAGATACC. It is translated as CASSGTGGPGDT. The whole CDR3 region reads CASSGTGGPGDTYTF.

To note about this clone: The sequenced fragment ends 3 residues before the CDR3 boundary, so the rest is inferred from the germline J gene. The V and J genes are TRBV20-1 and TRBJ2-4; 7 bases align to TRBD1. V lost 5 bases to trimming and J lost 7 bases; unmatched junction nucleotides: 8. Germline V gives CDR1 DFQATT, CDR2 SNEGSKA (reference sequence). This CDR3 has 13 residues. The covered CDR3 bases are TGCAGTGCTCGCGGACAGGAACGGAACATT. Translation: CSARGQERNI. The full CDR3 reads CSARGQERNIQYF.

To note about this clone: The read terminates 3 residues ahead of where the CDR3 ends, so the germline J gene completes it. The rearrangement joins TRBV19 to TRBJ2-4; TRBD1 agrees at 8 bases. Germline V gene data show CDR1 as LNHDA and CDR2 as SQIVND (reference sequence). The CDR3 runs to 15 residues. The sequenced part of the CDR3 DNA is TGTGCCAGCCTACCCCGGACAGGGAGAAACTATGGT. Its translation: CASLPRTGRNYG. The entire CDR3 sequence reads CASLPRTGRNYGQYF.

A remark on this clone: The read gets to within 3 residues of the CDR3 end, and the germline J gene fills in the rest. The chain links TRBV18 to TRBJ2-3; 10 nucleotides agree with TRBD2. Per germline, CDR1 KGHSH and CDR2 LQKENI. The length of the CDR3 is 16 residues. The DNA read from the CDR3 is TGTGCCAGCTCACCTCCGGGACTAGCGATACAAGAGACG. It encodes CASSPPGLAIQET. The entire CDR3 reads CASSPPGLAIQETQYF.

Partial CDR3 DNA: TGTGCCAGCTCACCACCGGGGGGAGGAGAGACA. Translated, it gives CASSPPGGGET. The entire CDR3 sequence reads CASSPPGGGETAFF. This chain joins TRBV18 and TRBJ1-1, with TRBD1 as a possible D gene (5 bases). Sequencing ends 3 residues short of the CDR3 end; the germline J gene provides the rest. This CDR3 has 14 residues. The germline CDR1 and CDR2 sequences are KGHSH and LQKENI. Together with reference TRBV18 and TRBJ1-1, the CDR3 gives the full variable domain: NAGVMQNPRHLVRRRGQEARLRCSPMKGHSHVYWYRQLPEEGLKFMVYLQKENIIDESGMPKERFSAEFPKEGPSILRIQQVVRGDSAAYFCASSPPGGGETAFFGQGTRLTVV.

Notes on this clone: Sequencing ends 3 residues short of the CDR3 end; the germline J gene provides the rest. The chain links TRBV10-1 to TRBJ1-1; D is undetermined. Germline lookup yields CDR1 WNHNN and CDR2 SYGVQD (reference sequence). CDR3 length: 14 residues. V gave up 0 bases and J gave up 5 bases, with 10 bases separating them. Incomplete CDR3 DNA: TGCGCCAGCAGTGAGTCGCAGAGGCTGACTGAA. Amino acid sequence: CASSESQRLTE. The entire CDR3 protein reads CASSESQRLTEAFF.

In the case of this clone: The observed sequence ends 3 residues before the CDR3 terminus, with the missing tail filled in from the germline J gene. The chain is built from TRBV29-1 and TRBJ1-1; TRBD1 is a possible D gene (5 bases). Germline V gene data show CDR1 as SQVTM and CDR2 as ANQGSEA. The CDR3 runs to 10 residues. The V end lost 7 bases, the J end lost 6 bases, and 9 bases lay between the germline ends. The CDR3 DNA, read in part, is TGCAGCGCCCGGGACTCTGAA. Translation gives CSARDSE. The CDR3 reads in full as CSARDSEAFF. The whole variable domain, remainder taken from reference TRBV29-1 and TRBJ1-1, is SAVISQKPSRDICQRGTSLTIQCQVDSQVTMMFWYRQQPGQSLTLIATANQGSEATYESGFVIDKFPISRPNLTFSTLTVSNMSPEDSSIYLCSARDSEAFFGQGTRLTVV.

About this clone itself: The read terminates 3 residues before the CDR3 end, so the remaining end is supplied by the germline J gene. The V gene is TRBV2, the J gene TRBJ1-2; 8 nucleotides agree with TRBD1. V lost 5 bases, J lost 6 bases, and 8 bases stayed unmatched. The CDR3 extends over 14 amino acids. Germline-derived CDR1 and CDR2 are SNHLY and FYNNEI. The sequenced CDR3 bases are TGTGCCAGCAGTTGGGCCACAGGGGGTGATGGC. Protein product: CASSWATGGDG. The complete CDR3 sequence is CASSWATGGDGYTF.

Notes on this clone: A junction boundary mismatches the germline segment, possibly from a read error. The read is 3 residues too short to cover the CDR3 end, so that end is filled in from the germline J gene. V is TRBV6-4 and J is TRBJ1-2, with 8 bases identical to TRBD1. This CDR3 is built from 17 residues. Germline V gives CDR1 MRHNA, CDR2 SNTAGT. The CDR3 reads CASNDRDRISPLYGYTF. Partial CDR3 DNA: TGTGCCAGCAATGACCGGGACAGGATTTCCCCCCTCTATGGC.

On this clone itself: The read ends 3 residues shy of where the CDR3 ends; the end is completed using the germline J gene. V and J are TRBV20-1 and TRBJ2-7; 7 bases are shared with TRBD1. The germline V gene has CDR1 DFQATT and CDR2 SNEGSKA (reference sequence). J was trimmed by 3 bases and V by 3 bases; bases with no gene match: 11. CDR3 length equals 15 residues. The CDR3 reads CSAREFGQVGYEQYF. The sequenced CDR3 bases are TGCAGTGCTAGGGAGTTCGGACAGGTTGGCTACGAG.

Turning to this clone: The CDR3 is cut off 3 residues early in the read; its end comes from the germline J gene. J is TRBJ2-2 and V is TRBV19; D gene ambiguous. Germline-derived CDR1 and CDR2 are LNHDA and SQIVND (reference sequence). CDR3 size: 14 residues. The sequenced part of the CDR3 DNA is TGTGCCAGTGGTAGACCTACAACTAATGAAAAG. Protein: CASGRPTTNEK. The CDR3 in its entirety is CASGRPTTNEKLFF.

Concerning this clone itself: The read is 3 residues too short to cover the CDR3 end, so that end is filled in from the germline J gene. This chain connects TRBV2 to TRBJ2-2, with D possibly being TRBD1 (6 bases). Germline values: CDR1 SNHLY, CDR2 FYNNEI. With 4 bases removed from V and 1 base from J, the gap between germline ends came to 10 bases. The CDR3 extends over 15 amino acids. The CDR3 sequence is CASSAQGRNTGELFF. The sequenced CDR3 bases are TGTGCCAGCAGTGCCCAGGGGCGGAACACCGGGGAG.

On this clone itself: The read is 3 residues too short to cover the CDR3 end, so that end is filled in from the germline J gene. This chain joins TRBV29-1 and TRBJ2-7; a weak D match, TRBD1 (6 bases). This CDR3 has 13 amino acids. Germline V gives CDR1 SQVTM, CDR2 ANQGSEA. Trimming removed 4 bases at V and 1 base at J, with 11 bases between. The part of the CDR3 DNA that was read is TGCAGCGTTGTGGGGGCGCCTTCCTACGAG. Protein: CSVVGAPSYE. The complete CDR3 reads CSVVGAPSYEQYF.

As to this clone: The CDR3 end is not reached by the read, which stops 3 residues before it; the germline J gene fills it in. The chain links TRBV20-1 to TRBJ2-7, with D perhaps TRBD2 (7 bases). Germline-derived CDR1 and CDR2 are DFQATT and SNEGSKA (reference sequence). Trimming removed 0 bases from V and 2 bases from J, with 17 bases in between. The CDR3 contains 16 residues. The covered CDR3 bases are TGCAGTGCTAGAGATGGTCGGGGGGCCCGGACCTACGAG. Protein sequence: CSARDGRGARTYE. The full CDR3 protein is CSARDGRGARTYEQYF.

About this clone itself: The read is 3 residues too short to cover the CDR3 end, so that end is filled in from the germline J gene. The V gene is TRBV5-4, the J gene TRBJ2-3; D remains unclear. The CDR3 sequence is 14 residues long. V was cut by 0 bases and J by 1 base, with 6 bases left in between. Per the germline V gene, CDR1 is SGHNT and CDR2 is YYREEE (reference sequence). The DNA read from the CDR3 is TGTGCCAGCAGCTTGGGACTGGGCACAGATACG. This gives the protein CASSLGLGTDT. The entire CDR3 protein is CASSLGLGTDTQYF.

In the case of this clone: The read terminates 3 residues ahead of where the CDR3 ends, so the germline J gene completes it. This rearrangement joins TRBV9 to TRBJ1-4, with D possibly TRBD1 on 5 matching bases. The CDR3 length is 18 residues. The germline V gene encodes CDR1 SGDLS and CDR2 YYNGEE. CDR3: CASSVATLQETGANVLFF. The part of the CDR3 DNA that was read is TGTGCCAGCAGCGTAGCTACCTTACAGGAAACTGGGGCCAACGTA. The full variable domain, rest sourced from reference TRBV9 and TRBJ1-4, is DSGVTQTPKHLITATGQRVTLRCSPRSGDLSVYWYQQSLDQGLQFLIQYYNGEERAKGNILERFSAQQFPDLHSELNLSSLELGDSALYFCASSVATLQETGANVLFFGSGTQLSVL.

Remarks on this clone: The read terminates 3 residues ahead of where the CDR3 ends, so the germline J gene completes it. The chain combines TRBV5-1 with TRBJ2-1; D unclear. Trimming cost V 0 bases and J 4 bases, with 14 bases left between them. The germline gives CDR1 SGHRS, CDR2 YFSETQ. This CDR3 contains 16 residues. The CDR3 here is CASSLEYGVSYNEQFF. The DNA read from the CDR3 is TGCGCCAGCAGCTTGGAATACGGTGTTTCATACAATGAG.

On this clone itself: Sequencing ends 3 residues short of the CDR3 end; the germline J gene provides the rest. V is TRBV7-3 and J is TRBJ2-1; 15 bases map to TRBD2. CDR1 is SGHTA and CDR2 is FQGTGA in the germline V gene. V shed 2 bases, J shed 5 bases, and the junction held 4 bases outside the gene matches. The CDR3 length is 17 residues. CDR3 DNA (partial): TGTGCCAGCAGCTTAGGGGGACTAGCGGGGGGTAACAATGAG. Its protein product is CASSLGGLAGGNNE. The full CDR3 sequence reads CASSLGGLAGGNNEQFF.

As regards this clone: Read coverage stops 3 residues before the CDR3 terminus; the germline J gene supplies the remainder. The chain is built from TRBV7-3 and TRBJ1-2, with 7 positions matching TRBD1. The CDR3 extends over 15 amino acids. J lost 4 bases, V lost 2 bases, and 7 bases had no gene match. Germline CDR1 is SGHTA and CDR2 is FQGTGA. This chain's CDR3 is CASSLSGQALYGYTF. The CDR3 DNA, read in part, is TGTGCCAGCAGCTTATCCGGACAGGCCCTCTATGGC.

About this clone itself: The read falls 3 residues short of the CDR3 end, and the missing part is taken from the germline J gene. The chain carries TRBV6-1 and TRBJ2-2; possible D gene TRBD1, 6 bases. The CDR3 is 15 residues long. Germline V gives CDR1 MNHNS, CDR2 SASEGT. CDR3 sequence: CASSEKQGKYEKLFF. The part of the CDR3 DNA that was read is TGTGCCAGCAGTGAAAAGCAGGGGAAGTACGAAAAG.

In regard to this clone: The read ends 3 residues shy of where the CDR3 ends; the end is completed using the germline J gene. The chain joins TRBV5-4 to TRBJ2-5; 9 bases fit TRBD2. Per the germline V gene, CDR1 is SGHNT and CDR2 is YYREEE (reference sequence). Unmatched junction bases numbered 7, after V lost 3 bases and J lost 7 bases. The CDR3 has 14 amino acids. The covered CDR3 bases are TGTGCCAGCAGCTCGGGGCGGGGGGGGCGGACC. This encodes CASSSGRGGRT. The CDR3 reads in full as CASSSGRGGRTQYF.